The entry below describes one T cell receptor (beta chain). Its antigen is not known. The record originates from a study of T cell responses to AZD1222 COVID-19 vaccine. Study background: Investigators merged groups given second doses at roughly 4 or roughly 12 weeks. General study results and limits: Of the AZD1222 recipients, only 5 to 7 were seropositive at baseline. Mostly white British, mostly female donors; authors suggested clonal diversity may be underestimated.

Clones were sequenced by immunoSEQ multiplex PCR, and TCRdb holds only the in-frame ones, with some missing. The sample has a few hundred thousand clones; about 92% are singletons. This receptor was obtained from an adult in good health. The sequencing used peripheral blood, collected on day 0 of AZD1222 vaccination.

DNA for the CDR3: TGTGCCACCAGTCCCGGCCAGGGGCACCAAGAGACCCAGTACTTC. Translating gives CATSPGQGHQETQYF. The chain carries TRBV24-1 and TRBJ2-5; maybe TRBD1 (6 bases). Trimming cost V 6 bases and J 0 bases, with 13 bases left between them. Germline assignment: CDR1 KGHDR and CDR2 SFDVKD. CDR3 size: 15 residues.